This TCR beta chain was sequenced for a study of response to subunit inactivated influenza vaccine. TCRdb fed the RT-PCR reads into MiXCR, producing one record per CDR3 protein. The repertoire consists of 650,000 to 800,000 distinct CDR3 sequences, with 11% to 15% occurring once and the leading ten covering 6.5% to 8.5%. V was trimmed by 3 bases and J by 1 base, leaving 15 bases between them. The CDR3 spans 17 residues. Germline values: CDR1 LGHNA, CDR2 YSLEER. Whole-study results and caveats: Authors suggested few new T cells are recruited by each seasonal influenza vaccination.

In its sample, this clonotype was seen a few times. Its antigen remains unknown. The sequences come from PBMCs from blood, collected less than 15 days before vaccination. V gene TRBV4-3 combines with J gene TRBJ2-2; tentatively, D is TRBD2 (6 bases). This clonotype was sampled from a man aged 50-59 years who received an inactivated influenza vaccine. This CDR3 reads CASSHANGRGNTGELFF. The CDR3 bases are TGCGCCAGCAGCCATGCTAATGGGCGGGGGAACACCGGGGAGCTGTTTTTT.